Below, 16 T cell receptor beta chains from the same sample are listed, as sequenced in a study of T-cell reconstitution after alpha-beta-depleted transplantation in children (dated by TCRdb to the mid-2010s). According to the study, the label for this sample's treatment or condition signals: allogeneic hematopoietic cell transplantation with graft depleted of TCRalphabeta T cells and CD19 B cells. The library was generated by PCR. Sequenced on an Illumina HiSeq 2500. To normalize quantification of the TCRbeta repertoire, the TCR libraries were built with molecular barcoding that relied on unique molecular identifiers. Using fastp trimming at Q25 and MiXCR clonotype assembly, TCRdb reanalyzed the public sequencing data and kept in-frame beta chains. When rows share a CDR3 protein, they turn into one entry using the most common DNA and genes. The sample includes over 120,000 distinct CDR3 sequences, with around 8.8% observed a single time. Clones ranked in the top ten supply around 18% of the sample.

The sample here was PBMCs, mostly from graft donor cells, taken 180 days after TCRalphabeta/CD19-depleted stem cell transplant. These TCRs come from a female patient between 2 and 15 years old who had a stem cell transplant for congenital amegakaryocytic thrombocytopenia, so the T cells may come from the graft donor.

The CDR3 region has the DNA TGCAGCGTTGACGCTAGCACAGATACGCAGTATTTT. Translating gives CSVDASTDTQYF. The rearrangement joins TRBV29-1 to TRBJ2-3; no reliable D call. Trimming took off 3 bases at V and 0 bases at J, with 4 bases between the two ends. Germline CDR1 reads SQVTM; CDR2 reads ANQGSEA. CDR3 length: 12 amino acids.

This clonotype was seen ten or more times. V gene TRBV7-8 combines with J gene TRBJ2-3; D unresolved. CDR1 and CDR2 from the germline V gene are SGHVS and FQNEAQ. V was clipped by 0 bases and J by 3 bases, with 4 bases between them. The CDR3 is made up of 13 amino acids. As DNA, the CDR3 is TGTGCCAGCAGCTTAGCGCTAACAGATACGCAGTATTTT. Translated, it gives CASSLALTDTQYF.

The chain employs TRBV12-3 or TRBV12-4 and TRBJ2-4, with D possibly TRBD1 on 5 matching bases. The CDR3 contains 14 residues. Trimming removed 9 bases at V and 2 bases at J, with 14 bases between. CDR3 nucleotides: TGTGCCAGAATTGGCAGGGTACCCAAAAACATTCAGTACTTC. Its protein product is CARIGRVPKNIQYF.

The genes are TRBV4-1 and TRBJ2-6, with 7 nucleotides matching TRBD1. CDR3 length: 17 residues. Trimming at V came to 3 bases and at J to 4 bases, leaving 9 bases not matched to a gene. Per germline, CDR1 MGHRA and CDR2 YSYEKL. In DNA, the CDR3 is TGCGCCAGCAGCCACAGACAGGGAACACTCGGGGCCAACGTCCTGACTTTC. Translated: CASSHRQGTLGANVLTF.

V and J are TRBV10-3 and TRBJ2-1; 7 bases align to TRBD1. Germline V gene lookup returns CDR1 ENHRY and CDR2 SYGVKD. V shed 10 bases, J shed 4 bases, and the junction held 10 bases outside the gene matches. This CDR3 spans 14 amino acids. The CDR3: CATSTDRDYNEQFF. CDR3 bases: TGTGCCACTTCCACCGACAGGGATTACAATGAGCAGTTCTTC.

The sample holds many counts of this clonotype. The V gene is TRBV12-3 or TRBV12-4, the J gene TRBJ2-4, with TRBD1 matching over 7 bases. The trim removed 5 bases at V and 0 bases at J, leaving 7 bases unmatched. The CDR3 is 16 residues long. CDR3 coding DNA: TGTGCCAGCAGTCCCGGGACAGACAAAGCCAAAAACATTCAGTACTTC. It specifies CASSPGTDKAKNIQYF.

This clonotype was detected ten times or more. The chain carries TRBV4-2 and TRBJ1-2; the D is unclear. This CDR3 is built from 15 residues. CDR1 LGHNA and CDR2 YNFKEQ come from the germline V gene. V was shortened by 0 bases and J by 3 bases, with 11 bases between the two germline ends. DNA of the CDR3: TGTGCCAGCAGCCAAGATTCGGGAGGCGACTATGGCTACACCTTC. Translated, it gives CASSQDSGGDYGYTF.

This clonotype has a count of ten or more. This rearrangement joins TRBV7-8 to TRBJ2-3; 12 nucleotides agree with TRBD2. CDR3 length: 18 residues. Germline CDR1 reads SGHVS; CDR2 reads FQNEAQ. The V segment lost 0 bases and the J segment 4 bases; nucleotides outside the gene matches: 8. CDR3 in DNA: TGTGCCAGCAGCTTAGCCGTGACTAGCGGGAGTCTTGCAGATACGCAGTATTTT. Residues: CASSLAVTSGSLADTQYF.

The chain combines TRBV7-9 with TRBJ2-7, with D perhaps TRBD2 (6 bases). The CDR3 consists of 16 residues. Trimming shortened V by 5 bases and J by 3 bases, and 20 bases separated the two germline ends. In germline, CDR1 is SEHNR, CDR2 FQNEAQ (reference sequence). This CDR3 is CASSPTGTWRDYEQYF. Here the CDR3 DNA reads TGTGCCAGCAGCCCGACCGGGACTTGGAGGGACTACGAGCAGTACTTC.

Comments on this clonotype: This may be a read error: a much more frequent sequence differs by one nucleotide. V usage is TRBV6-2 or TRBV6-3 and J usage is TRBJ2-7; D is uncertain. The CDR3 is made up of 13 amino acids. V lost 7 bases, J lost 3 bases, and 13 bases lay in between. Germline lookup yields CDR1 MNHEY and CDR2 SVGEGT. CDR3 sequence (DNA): TGTGCCAGCAACCTGGACCCTTTCTACGAGCAGTACTTC. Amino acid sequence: CASNLDPFYEQYF.

Written as DNA, the CDR3 is TGCGCCAGCAGCCCTAGGACTGTCTATAATTCACCCCTCCACTTT. Translated: CASSPRTVYNSPLHF. The chain combines TRBV4-1 with TRBJ1-6; no firm D call. V dropped 4 bases and J dropped 3 bases, with 10 bases sitting between them. CDR3 length: 15 residues. The germline gives CDR1 MGHRA, CDR2 YSYEKL.

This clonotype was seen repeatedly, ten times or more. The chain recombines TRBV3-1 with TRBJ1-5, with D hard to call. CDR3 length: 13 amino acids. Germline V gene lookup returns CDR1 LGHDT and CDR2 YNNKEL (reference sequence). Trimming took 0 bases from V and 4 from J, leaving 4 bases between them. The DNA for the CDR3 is TGTGCCAGCAGCCAAGATCCAAATCAGCCCCAGCATTTT. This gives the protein CASSQDPNQPQHF.

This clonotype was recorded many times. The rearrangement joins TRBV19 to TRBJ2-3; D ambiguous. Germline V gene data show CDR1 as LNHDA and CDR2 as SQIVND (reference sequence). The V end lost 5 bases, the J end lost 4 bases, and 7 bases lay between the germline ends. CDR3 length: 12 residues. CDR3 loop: CASSHQPDTQYF. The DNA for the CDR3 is TGTGCCAGTAGTCACCAACCAGATACGCAGTATTTT.

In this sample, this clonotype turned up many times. The chain's CDR3 is CASSLTGGRENQPQHF. The DNA of the CDR3 is TGTGCCAGCAGTTTAACAGGGGGCAGGGAGAATCAGCCCCAGCATTTT. V gene TRBV28 combines with J gene TRBJ1-5, with 9 bases fitting TRBD1. With 2 bases clipped from V and 4 bases from J, the junction kept 6 bases outside the gene matches. The germline V gene has CDR1 MDHEN and CDR2 SYDVKM. This CDR3 has 16 amino acids.

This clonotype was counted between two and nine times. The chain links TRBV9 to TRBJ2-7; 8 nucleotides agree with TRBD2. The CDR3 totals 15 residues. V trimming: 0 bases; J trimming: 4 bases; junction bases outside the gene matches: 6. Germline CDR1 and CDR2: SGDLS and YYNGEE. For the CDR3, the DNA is TGTGCCAGCAGCGTAGCGGGGGGGCTAACTTACGAGCAGTACTTC. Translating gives CASSVAGGLTYEQYF. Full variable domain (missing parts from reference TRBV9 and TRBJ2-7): DSGVTQTPKHLITATGQRVTLRCSPRSGDLSVYWYQQSLDQGLQFLIQYYNGEERAKGNILERFSAQQFPDLHSELNLSSLELGDSALYFCASSVAGGLTYEQYFGPGTRLTVT.

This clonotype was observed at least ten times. The CDR3 spells CASSLFGDRVSNIQYF. The CDR3, as DNA: TGCGCCAGCAGCTTATTTGGGGACAGGGTCTCAAACATTCAGTACTTC. The chain employs TRBV5-1 and TRBJ2-4; 9 bases line up with TRBD1. CDR1 is SGHRS, CDR2 YFSETQ, per germline. Unmatched junction bases numbered 9, after V lost 2 bases and J lost 6 bases. The CDR3 covers 16 residues.